The present entry profiles one TCR beta chain with its context. Its antigen is not known. The donors belonged to the approximately 120-subject validation cohort, separate from the roughly 650-subject first cohort. The record originates from a study of cytomegalovirus exposure and HLA in healthy donors. General study findings and limits: In the 120 or so validation repertoires, approximately 93% of cluster scores exceeded 0, per a later analysis. The authors listed 164 TCR beta chains as cytomegalovirus-associated. Confirmation was obtained in vitro that a few CMV-associated chains are specific for CMV antigens.

Profiled with immunoSEQ multiplex PCR; TCRdb holds only in-frame clones, not every one. The sample contains about 360,000 clones, 75% to 90% of which appear only once. After removal of 4 bases from V and 3 bases from J, the junction contained 4 bases not matched to a gene. The CDR3 is 15 residues long. Per the germline V gene, CDR1 is MNHEY and CDR2 is SMNVEV (reference sequence). Sequencing used PBMCs. This TCR derives from a woman aged 18-30 years in good health and CMV-seronegative. The V call is TRBV27, the J call TRBJ2-1; TRBD2 agrees at 9 bases. DNA for the CDR3: TGTGCCAGCAGTTCGATAGCGGGAGACTACAATGAGCAGTTCTTC. This gives the protein CASSSIAGDYNEQFF.